This record looks at one TCR beta chain sequence and its context. Antigen: not known. TCRdb used MiXCR to reprocess the 5' RACE reads, holding one entry per CDR3 protein. This repertoire shows 300,000 to 400,000 distinct CDR3 sequences, 9.5% to 15% found once; its top ten account for roughly 3%. Germline V CDR1 and CDR2: DFQATT, SNEGSKA (reference sequence). The V and J ends lost 6 bases and 3 bases, in that order; junction bases with no gene match: 9. The CDR3 contains 14 residues. The sample originates from a study of T cells after yellow fever vaccination. Whole-study findings and limits: A secondary response was less intense yet reached its peak sooner, at day 5 versus 15. Researchers noted that a small share of clonotypes showed up in both CD4 and CD8 compartments. FACS-sorted repertoires could contain abundant clonotypes contaminating from the bulk population.

The input for sequencing was CD4+ T cells sorted from PBMCs, taken 15 days after the yellow fever booster vaccination. The chain uses TRBV20-1 and TRBJ1-2, with TRBD1 matching over 8 bases. The sequence was collected from a man aged 18 to 35 who received the YFV17D yellow fever vaccine. CDR3 residues: CSANGDRGDYGYTF. The CDR3 DNA is TGCAGTGCCAACGGAGACAGGGGAGACTATGGCTACACCTTC.